This T cell receptor beta chain was sequenced for a study of blood T cell repertoires in COVID-19. About the study: Some COVID-19 samples were acute and others convalescent; all came from the United States, Italy and Spain. Sources were T cells, B-cell-depleted T cells, or PBMCs; the material itself was cDNA or gDNA.

This CDR3 is 13 amino acids long. V dropped 7 bases and J dropped 8 bases, with 12 bases sitting between them. Looked up from germline, CDR1 is MNHEY and CDR2 is SVGAGI. How the authors handled the data: Researchers report that nucleated cell counts were estimated from reference gene primer amplification. The table came from immunoSEQ multiplex PCR; TCRdb's copy has only in-frame clones and leaves some out. V, J and clone size reflect that table, while D and trimming were determined from the DNA. The sample has approximately 150,000 clones, 75% to 90% seen once. The V call is TRBV6-5, the J call TRBJ1-6, with D tentatively TRBD1 (5 bases). The sample taken for sequencing was peripheral blood. The receptor's source is a woman between 55 and 75 years old with active COVID-19. The CDR3 DNA sequence: TGTGCCAGCACTAAGGGGATCGATTCACCCCTCCACTTT. Translation: CASTKGIDSPLHF.